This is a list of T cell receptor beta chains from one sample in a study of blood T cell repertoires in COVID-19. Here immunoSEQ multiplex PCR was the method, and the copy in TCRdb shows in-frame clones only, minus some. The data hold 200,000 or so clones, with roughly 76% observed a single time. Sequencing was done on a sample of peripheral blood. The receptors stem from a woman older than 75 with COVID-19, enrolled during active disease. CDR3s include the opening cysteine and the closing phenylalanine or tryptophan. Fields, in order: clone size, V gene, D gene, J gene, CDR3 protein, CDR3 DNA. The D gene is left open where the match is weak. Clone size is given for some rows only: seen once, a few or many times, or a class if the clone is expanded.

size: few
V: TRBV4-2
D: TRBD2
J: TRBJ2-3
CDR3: CASSQDRGEAGSF
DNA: TGTGCCAGCAGCCAAGATCGGGGGGAGGCCGGGTCCTTT

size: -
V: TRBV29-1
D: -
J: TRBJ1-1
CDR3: CSVTQTPGNKAFF
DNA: TGCAGCGTTACCCAAACCCCCGGGAACAAAGCTTTCTTT

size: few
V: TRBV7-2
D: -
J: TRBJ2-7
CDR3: CASSAGQTYEQYF
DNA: TGTGCCAGCAGCGCGGGACAGACCTACGAGCAGTACTTC

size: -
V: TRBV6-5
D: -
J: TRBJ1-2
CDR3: CASSFTRGYYGYTF
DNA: TGTGCCAGCAGTTTTACTCGGGGGTACTATGGCTACACCTTC

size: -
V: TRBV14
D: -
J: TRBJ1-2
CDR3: CASSQDLTVSYGYTF
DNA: TGTGCCAGCAGCCAAGACCTTACAGTCTCCTATGGCTACACCTTC

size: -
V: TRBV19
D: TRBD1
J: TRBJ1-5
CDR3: CASGPGQGFSNQPQHF
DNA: TGTGCCAGTGGGCCGGGACAGGGGTTCAGCAATCAGCCCCAGCATTTT

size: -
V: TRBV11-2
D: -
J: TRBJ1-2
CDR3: CASSPGQQIYGYTF
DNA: TGTGCCAGCAGTCCTGGACAGCAGATCTATGGCTACACCTTC

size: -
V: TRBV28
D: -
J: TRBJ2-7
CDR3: CASSSDRNTYEQYF
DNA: TGTGCCAGCAGCTCCGACAGGAACACCTACGAGCAGTACTTC

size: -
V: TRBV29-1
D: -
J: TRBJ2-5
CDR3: CSVVDNNQETQYF
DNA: TGCAGCGTCGTAGACAATAACCAAGAGACCCAGTACTTC

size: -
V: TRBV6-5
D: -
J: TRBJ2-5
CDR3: CASRRGGVQETQYF
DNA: TGTGCCAGCAGAAGAGGGGGGGTCCAAGAGACCCAGTACTTC

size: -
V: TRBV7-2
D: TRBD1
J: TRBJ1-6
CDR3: CASSPRTGAYNSPLHF
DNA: TGTGCCAGCAGCCCGAGGACAGGGGCTTATAATTCACCCCTCCACTTT

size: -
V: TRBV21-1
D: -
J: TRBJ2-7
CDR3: CASEFTGSSYEQYF
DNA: TGTGCCAGCGAATTCACAGGGTCCTCCTACGAGCAGTACTTC

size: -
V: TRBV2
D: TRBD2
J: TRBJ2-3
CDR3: CASSSRTSGSSDTQYF
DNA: TGTGCCAGCAGTTCCCGGACTAGCGGGAGTTCAGATACGCAGTATTTT

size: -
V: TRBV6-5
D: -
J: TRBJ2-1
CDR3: CASVRAYNEQFF
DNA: TGTGCCAGCGTCCGGGCCTACAATGAGCAGTTCTTC

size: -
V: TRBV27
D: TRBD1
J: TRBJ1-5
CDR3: CASKVGTGFNQPQHF
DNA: TGTGCCAGCAAAGTGGGGACAGGGTTTAATCAGCCCCAGCATTTT